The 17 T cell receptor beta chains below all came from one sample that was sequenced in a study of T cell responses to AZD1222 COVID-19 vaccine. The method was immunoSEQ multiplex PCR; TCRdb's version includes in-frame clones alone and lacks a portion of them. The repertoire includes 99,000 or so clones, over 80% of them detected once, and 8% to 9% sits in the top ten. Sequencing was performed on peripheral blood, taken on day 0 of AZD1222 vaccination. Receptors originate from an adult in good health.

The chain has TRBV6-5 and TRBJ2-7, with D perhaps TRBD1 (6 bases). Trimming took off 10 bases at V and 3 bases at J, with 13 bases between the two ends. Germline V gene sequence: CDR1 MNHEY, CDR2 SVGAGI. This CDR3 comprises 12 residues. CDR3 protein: CATKQGDYEQYF. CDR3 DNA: TGTGCCACCAAACAGGGAGACTACGAGCAGTACTTC.

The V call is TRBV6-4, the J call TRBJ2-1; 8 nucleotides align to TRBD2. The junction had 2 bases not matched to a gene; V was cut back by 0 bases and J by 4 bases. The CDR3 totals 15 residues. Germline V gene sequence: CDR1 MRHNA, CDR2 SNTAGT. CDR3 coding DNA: TGTGCCAGCAGTGACTCACCGGGAGGGTACAATGAGCAGTTCTTC. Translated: CASSDSPGGYNEQFF.

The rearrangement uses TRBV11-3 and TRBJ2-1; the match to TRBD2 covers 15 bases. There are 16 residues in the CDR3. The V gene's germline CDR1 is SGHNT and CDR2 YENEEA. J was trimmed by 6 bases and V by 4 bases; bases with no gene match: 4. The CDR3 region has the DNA TGTGCCAGCAGCTCCGGACTAGCGGGGGGGCGCAATGAGCAGTTCTTC. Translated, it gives CASSSGLAGGRNEQFF. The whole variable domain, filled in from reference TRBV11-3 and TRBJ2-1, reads EAGVVQSPRYKIIEKKQPVAFWCNPISGHNTLYWYLQNLGQGPELLIRYENEEAVDDSQLPKDRFSAERLKGVDSTLKIQPAELGDSAVYLCASSSGLAGGRNEQFFGPGTRLTVL.

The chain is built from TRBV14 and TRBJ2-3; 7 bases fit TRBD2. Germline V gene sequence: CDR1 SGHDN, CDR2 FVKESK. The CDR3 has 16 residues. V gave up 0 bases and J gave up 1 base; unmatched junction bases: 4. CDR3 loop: CASSQDILAGTDTQYF. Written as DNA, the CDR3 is TGTGCCAGCAGCCAAGACATCCTAGCGGGCACAGATACGCAGTATTTT. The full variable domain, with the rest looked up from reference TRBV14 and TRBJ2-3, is EAGVTQFPSHSVIEKGQTVTLRCDPISGHDNLYWYRRVMGKEIKFLLHFVKESKQDESGMPNNRFLAERTGGTYSTLKVQPAELEDSGVYFCASSQDILAGTDTQYFGPGTRLTVL.

CDR3 DNA sequence: TGTGCCAGCAGCGCGGCGGGAGGGGCGGCATTCTACGAGCAGTACTTC. Translation: CASSAAGGAAFYEQYF. The chain joins TRBV9 to TRBJ2-7; TRBD2 agrees at 9 bases. The J segment lost 3 bases and the V segment lost 3 bases, leaving 10 bases of the junction unmatched. Germline assignment: CDR1 SGDLS and CDR2 YYNGEE. The CDR3 covers 16 residues.

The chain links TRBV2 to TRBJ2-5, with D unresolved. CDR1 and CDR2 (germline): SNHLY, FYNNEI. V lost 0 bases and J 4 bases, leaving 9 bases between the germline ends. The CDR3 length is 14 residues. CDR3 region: CASSEARYLETQYF. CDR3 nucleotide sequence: TGTGCCAGCAGTGAAGCGCGGTACTTAGAGACCCAGTACTTC.

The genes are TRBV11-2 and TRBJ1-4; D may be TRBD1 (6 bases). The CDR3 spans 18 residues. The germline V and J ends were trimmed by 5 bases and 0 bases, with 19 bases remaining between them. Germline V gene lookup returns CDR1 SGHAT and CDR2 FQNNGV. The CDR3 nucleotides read TGTGCCAGCAGCGTGGCCGGGACAACGGGGTCAACTAATGAAAAACTGTTTTTT. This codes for CASSVAGTTGSTNEKLFF. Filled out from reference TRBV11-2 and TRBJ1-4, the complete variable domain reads EAGVAQSPRYKIIEKRQSVAFWCNPISGHATLYWYQQILGQGPKLLIQFQNNGVVDDSQLPKDRFSAERLKGVDSTLKIQPAKLEDSAVYLCASSVAGTTGSTNEKLFFGSGTQLSVL.

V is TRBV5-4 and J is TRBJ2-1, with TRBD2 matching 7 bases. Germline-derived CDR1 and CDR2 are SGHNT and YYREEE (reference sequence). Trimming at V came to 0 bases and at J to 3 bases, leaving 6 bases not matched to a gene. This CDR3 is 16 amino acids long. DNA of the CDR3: TGTGCCAGCAGCTTGGCCCTCTCGGGGGGCTACAATGAGCAGTTCTTC. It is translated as CASSLALSGGYNEQFF.

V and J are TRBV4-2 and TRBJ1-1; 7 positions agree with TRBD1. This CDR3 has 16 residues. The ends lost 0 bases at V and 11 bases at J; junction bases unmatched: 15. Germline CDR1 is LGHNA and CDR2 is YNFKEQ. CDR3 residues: CASSQDPSQGTRRAFF. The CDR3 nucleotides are TGTGCCAGCAGCCAAGACCCCTCACAGGGGACGCGGAGGGCTTTCTTT.

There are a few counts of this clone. CDR3 residues: CASSGSGTSTDTQYF. For the CDR3, the DNA is TGCGCCAGCAGCGGTAGCGGCACTAGCACAGATACGCAGTATTTT. The chain joins TRBV10-2 to TRBJ2-3; D may be TRBD2 (6 bases). The V end lost 6 bases, the J end lost 0 bases, and 13 bases lay between the germline ends. CDR1 and CDR2 (germline): WSHSY, SAAADI. The CDR3 spans 15 residues.

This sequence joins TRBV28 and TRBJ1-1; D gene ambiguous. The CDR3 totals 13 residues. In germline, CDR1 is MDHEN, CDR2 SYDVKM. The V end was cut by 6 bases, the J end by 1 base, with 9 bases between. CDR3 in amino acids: CASSRARNTEAFF. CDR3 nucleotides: TGTGCCAGCAGCCGCGCGAGGAACACTGAAGCTTTCTTT. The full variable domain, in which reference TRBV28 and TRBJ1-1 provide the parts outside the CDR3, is DVKVTQSSRYLVKRTGEKVFLECVQDMDHENMFWYRQDPGLGLRLIYFSYDVKMKEKGDIPEGYSVSREKKERFSLILESASTNQTSMYLCASSRARNTEAFFGQGTRLTVV.

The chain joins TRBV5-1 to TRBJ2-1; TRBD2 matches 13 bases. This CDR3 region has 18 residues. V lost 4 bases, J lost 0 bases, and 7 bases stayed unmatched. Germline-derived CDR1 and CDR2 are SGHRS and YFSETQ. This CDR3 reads CASSRFGLAGDSYNEQFF. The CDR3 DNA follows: TGCGCCAGCAGCCGCTTCGGACTAGCGGGAGACTCCTACAATGAGCAGTTCTTC.

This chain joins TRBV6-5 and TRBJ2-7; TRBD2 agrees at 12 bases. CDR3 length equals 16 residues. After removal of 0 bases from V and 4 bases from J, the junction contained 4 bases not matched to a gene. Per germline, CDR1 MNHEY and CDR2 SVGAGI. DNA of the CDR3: TGTGCCAGCAGTTACTCAGGACTAGCGGGAAATTACGAGCAGTACTTC. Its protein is CASSYSGLAGNYEQYF.

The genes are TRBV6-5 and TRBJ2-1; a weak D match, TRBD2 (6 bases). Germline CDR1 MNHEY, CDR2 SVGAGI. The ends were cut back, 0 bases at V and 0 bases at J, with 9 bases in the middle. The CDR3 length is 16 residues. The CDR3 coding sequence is TGTGCCAGCAGTTACTCGATCGGGAGCTCCTACAATGAGCAGTTCTTC. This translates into CASSYSIGSSYNEQFF.

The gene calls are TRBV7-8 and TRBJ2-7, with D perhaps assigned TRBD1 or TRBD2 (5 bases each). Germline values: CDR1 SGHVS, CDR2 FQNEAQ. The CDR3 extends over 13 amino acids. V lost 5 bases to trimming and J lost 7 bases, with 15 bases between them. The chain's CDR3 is CASSPHGGGEQYF. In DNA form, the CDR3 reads TGTGCCAGCAGCCCACATGGGGGTGGGGAGCAGTACTTC.

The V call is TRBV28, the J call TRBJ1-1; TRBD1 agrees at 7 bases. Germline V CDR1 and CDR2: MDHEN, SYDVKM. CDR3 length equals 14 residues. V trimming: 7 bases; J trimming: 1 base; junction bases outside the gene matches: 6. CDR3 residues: CASTFRGRNTEAFF. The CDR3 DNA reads TGTGCCAGCACGTTTAGGGGGCGGAACACTGAAGCTTTCTTT. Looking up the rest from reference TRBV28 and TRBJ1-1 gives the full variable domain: DVKVTQSSRYLVKRTGEKVFLECVQDMDHENMFWYRQDPGLGLRLIYFSYDVKMKEKGDIPEGYSVSREKKERFSLILESASTNQTSMYLCASTFRGRNTEAFFGQGTRLTVV.

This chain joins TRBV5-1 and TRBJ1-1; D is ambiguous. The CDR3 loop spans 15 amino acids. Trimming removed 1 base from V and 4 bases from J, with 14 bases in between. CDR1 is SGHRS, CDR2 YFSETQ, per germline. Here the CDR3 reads CASSLLTGAGTEAFF. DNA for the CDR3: TGCGCCAGCAGCTTGCTGACGGGAGCGGGCACTGAAGCTTTCTTT.